This T cell receptor beta chain was observed in a study of T cell responses to AZD1222 COVID-19 vaccine. Study in general: Second doses were pooled across both intervals (about 4 or about 12 weeks). Study-level results: Mapped onto spike, vaccine-associated CD4 TCRs spanned it and were dominant at 160-218 and 743-854. The donors showed a predominance of white British ancestry and of females, with possible underestimation of clonal diversity. At baseline, seropositivity was found in only a handful of AZD1222 recipients.

Libraries were prepared by immunoSEQ multiplex PCR; TCRdb keeps only in-frame clonotypes and omits some of them. The table lists about 110,000 clones, approximately 91% of them singletons, with 6% to 8% in the top ten. Germline values: CDR1 LGHDT, CDR2 YNNKEL (reference sequence). V shed 2 bases and J shed 4 bases, with 9 bases lying between them. The CDR3 contains 13 residues. In regard to this clone: Its antigen is currently unknown.

The source was peripheral blood, collected on day 0 of AZD1222 vaccination. The V call is TRBV3-1 (or the pseudogene TRBV3-2), the J call TRBJ2-7; D remains ambiguous. The sequence derives from an adult in good health. CDR3 sequence (DNA): TGTGCCAGCAGCCAAAGACTGGATTACGAGCAGTACTTC. This gives the protein CASSQRLDYEQYF.